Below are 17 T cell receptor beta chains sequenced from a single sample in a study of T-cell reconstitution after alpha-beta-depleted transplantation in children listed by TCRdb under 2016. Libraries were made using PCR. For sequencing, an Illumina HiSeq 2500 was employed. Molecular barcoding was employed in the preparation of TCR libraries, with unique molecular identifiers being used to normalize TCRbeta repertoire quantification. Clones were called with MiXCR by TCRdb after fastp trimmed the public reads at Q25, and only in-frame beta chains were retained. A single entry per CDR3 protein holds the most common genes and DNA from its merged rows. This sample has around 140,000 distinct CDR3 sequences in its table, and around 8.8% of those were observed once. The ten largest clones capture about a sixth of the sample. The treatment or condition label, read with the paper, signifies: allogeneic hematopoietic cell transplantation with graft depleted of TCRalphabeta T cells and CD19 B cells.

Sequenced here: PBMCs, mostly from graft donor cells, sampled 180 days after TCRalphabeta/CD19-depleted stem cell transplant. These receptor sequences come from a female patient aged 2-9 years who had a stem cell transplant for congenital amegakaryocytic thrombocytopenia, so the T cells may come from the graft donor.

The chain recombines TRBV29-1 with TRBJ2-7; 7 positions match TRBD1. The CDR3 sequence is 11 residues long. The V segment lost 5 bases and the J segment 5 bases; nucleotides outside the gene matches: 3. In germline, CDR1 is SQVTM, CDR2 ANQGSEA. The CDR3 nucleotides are TGCAGCGTTTTACAGGGGCACGAGCAGTACTTC. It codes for CSVLQGHEQYF.

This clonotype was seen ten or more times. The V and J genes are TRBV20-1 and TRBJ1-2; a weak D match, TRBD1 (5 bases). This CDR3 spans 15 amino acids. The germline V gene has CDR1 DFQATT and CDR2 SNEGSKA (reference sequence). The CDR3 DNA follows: TGCACCCCTGAGACAGTTAAGGGATCTAACTATGGCTACACCTTC. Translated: CTPETVKGSNYGYTF.

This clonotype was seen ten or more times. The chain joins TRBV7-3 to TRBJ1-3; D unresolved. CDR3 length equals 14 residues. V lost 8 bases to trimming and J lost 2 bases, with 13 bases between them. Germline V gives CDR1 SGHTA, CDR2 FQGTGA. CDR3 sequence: CASPMPAPGNTIYF. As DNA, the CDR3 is TGTGCCAGCCCTATGCCAGCCCCTGGAAACACCATATATTTT.

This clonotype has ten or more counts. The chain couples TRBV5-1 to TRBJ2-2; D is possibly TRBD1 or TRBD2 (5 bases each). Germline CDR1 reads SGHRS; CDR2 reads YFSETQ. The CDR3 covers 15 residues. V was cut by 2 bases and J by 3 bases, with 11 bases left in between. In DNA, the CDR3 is TGCGCCAGCAGCTTATTAGGGGAGCACACCGGGGAGCTGTTTTTT. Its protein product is CASSLLGEHTGELFF.

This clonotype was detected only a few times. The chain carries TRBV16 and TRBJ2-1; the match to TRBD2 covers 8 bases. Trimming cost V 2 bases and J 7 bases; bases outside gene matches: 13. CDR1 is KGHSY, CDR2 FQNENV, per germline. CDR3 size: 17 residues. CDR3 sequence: CASSQAAVFSGMNEQFF. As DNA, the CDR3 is TGTGCCAGCAGCCAAGCAGCGGTTTTTAGCGGGATGAATGAGCAGTTCTTC.

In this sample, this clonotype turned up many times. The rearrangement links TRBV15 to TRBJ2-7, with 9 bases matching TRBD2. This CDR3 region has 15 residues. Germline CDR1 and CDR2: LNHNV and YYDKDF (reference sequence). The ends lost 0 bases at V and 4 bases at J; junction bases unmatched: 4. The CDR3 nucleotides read TGTGCCACCAGCAGAGAGGGTAGCGGGAGTTACGAGCAGTACTTC. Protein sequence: CATSREGSGSYEQYF.

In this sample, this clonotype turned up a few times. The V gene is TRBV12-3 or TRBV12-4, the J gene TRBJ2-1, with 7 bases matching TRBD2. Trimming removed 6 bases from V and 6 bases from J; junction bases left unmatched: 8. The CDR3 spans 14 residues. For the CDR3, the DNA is TGTGCCAGCAGACCTGGGACTACCCCCAATGAGCAGTTCTTC. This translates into CASRPGTTPNEQFF.

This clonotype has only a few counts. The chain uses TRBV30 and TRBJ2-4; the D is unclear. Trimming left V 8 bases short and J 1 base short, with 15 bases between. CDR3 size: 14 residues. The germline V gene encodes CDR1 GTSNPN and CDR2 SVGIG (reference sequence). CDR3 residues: CALRPARAKNIQYF. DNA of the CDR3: TGTGCCCTAAGACCTGCGAGGGCCAAAAACATTCAGTACTTC. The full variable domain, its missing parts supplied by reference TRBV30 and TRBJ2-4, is SQTIHQWPATLVQPVGSPLSLECTVEGTSNPNLYWYRQAAGRGLQLLFYSVGIGQISSEVPQNLSASRPQDRQFILSSKKLLLSDSGFYLCALRPARAKNIQYFGAGTRLSVL.

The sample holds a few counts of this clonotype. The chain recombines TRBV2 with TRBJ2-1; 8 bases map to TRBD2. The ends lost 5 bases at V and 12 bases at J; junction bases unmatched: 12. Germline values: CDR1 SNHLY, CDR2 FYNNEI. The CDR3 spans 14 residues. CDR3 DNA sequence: TGTGCCAGCAGTTACAGCCCGGGACTAGAGCGGCAGTTCTTC. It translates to CASSYSPGLERQFF.

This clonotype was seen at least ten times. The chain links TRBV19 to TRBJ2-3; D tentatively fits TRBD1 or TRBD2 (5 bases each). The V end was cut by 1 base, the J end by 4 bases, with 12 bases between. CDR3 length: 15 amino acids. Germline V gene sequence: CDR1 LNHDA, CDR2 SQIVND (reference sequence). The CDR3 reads CASSIGGRWADTQYF. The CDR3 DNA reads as TGTGCCAGTAGTATAGGGGGACGTTGGGCAGATACGCAGTATTTT. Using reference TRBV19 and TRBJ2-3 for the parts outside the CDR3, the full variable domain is DGGITQSPKYLFRKEGQNVTLSCEQNLNHDAMYWYRQDPGQGLRLIYYSQIVNDFQKGDIAEGYSVSREKKESFPLTVTSAQKNPTAFYLCASSIGGRWADTQYFGPGTRLTVL.

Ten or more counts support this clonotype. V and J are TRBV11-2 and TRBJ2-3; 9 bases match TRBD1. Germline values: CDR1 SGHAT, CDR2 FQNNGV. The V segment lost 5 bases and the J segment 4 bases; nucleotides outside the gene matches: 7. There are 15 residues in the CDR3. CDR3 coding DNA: TGTGCCAGCAGCCAAAAAGGGGACAGGGCAGATACGCAGTATTTT. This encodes CASSQKGDRADTQYF.

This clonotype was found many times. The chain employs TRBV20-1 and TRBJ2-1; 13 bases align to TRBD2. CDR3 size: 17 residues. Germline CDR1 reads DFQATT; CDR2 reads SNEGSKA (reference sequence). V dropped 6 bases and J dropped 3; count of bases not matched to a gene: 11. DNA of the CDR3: TGCAGTGCCGAGATGGGACTAGCGGGACTCCTCTACAATGAGCAGTTCTTC. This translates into CSAEMGLAGLLYNEQFF.

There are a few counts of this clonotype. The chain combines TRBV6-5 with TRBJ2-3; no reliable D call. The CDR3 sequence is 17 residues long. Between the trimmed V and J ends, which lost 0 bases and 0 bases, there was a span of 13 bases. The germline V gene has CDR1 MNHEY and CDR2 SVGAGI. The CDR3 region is CASSYSKVAPSTDTQYF. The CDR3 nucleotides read TGTGCCAGCAGTTACTCGAAAGTAGCTCCTAGCACAGATACGCAGTATTTT.

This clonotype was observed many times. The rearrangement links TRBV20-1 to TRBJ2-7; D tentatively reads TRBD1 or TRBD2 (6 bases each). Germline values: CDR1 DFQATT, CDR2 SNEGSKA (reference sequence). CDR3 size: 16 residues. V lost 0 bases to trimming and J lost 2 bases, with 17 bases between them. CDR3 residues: CSARDPEGEATYEQYF. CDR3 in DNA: TGCAGTGCTAGAGATCCTGAGGGGGAGGCTACCTACGAGCAGTACTTC.

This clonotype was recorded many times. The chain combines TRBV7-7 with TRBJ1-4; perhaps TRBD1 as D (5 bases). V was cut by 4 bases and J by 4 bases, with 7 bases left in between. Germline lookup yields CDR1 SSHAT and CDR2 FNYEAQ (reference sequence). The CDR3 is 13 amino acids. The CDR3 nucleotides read TGTGCCAGCAGCTCGGGGGTTAATGAAAAACTGTTTTTT. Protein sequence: CASSSGVNEKLFF.

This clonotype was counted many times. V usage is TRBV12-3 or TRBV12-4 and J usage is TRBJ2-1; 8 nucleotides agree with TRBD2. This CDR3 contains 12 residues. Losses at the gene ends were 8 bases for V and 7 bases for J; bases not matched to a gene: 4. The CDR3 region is CASEGLVNEQFF. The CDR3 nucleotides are TGTGCCAGCGAGGGACTAGTAAATGAGCAGTTCTTC.

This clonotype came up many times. In DNA, the CDR3 is TGTGCCAGCAGTCAACTTAGCGGGTTTACAGATACGCAGTATTTT. Encoded protein: CASSQLSGFTDTQYF. The chain combines TRBV2 with TRBJ2-3; 7 nucleotides agree with TRBD2. CDR1 SNHLY and CDR2 FYNNEI come from the germline V gene. The J segment lost 3 bases and the V segment lost 5 bases, leaving 8 bases of the junction unmatched. The CDR3 is made up of 15 amino acids.